This T cell receptor beta chain was retrieved from a study of Graves' ophthalmopathy and Graves' hyperthyroidism. Study outcomes and limitations: Separation of ophthalmopathy from stable hyperthyroidism was achieved by a 13-signature model, at approximately 87% sensitivity and roughly 80% specificity. In blood appeared most of the expanded thyroid clonotypes whose frequency exceeded 0.001.

Trimming took off 4 bases at V and 2 bases at J, with 12 bases between the two ends. The CDR3 is 14 residues long. CDR1 and CDR2 from the germline V gene are SGHDN and FVKESK. This clonotype has only a few counts. As yet, its antigen is unknown. The study amplified TCR beta CDR3 regions using RNA transcripts. HTBI-primed first-round RT-PCR preceded second-round multiplex PCR. Via MiXCR, TCRdb re-called the multiplex PCR reads, giving one row per CDR3 protein. Counted here are about 700,000 distinct CDR3 sequences, 35% to 50% occurring once; the ten biggest clones make up 44%. Each diagnosis was determined on the basis of clinical symptoms, serum thyroxine, TRAb, thyroid ultrasound and orbital computed tomography.

The sample taken for sequencing was peripheral blood. V gene TRBV14 combines with J gene TRBJ2-7; no firm D call. The TCR was taken from an adult man with Graves' ophthalmopathy. CDR3 in DNA: TGTGCCAGCAGCCGGTCCACAGAAACCTACGAGCAGTACTTC. As protein: CASSRSTETYEQYF.